This entry describes one T cell receptor (beta chain). The V end was cut by 5 bases, the J end by 10 bases, with 18 bases between. Germline CDR1 SGHNT, CDR2 YYREEE (reference sequence). The CDR3 covers 13 residues. Data came from immunoSEQ multiplex PCR; TCRdb stores just in-frame clones and leaves some out. This table has more than 150,000 clones, just under 90% appearing once. The sample belongs to a study of blood T cell repertoires in COVID-19. Turning to the study itself: Sample material is recorded as cDNA or gDNA derived from T cells, B-cell-depleted T cells, or PBMCs.

This receptor was identified in a young woman who had recovered from COVID-19. The sequenced sample consisted of peripheral blood. The genes are TRBV5-4 and TRBJ1-2, with TRBD1 as a possible D gene (6 bases). CDR3 region: CASSGGQFRPYTF. The DNA of the CDR3 is TGTGCCAGCAGTGGTGGACAGTTTAGACCCTACACCTTC.